The entry below gives a single T cell receptor beta chain sequence along with its context. The data originate from a study of control samples from healthy donors and cancer patients. The data were produced by immunoSEQ multiplex PCR, yet TCRdb's version contains in-frame clones alone and is incomplete. The data show about 160,000 clones, around 94% seen once. The CDR3 runs 15 residues. V shed 5 bases, J shed 2 bases, and the junction held 6 bases outside the gene matches. The germline V gene encodes CDR1 SGHTA and CDR2 FQGNSA. The source of this sequence is a man between 60 and 75 years old with colorectal cancer. The specimen sequenced was PBMCs. The rearrangement joins TRBV7-2 to TRBJ1-5; 7 bases line up with TRBD1. CDR3 DNA: TGTGCCAGCAGCCCAAGGGGGCCGGGCAATCAGCCCCAGCATTTT. Its translation is CASSPRGPGNQPQHF.